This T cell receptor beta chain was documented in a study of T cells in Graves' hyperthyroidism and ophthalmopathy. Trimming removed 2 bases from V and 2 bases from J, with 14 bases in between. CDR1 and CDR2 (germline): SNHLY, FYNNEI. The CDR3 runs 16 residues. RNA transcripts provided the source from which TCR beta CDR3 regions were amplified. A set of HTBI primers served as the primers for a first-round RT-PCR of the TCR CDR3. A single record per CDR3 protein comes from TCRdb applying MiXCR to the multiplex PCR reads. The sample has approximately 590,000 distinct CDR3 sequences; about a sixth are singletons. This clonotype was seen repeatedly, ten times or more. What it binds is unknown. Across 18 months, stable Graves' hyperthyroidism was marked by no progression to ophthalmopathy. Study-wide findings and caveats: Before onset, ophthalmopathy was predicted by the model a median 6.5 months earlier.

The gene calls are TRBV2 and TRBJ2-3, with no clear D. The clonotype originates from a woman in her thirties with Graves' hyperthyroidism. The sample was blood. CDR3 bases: TGTGCCAGCAGTGAAATGATTAGGTGGGACACAGATACGCAGTATTTT. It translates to CASSEMIRWDTDTQYF.